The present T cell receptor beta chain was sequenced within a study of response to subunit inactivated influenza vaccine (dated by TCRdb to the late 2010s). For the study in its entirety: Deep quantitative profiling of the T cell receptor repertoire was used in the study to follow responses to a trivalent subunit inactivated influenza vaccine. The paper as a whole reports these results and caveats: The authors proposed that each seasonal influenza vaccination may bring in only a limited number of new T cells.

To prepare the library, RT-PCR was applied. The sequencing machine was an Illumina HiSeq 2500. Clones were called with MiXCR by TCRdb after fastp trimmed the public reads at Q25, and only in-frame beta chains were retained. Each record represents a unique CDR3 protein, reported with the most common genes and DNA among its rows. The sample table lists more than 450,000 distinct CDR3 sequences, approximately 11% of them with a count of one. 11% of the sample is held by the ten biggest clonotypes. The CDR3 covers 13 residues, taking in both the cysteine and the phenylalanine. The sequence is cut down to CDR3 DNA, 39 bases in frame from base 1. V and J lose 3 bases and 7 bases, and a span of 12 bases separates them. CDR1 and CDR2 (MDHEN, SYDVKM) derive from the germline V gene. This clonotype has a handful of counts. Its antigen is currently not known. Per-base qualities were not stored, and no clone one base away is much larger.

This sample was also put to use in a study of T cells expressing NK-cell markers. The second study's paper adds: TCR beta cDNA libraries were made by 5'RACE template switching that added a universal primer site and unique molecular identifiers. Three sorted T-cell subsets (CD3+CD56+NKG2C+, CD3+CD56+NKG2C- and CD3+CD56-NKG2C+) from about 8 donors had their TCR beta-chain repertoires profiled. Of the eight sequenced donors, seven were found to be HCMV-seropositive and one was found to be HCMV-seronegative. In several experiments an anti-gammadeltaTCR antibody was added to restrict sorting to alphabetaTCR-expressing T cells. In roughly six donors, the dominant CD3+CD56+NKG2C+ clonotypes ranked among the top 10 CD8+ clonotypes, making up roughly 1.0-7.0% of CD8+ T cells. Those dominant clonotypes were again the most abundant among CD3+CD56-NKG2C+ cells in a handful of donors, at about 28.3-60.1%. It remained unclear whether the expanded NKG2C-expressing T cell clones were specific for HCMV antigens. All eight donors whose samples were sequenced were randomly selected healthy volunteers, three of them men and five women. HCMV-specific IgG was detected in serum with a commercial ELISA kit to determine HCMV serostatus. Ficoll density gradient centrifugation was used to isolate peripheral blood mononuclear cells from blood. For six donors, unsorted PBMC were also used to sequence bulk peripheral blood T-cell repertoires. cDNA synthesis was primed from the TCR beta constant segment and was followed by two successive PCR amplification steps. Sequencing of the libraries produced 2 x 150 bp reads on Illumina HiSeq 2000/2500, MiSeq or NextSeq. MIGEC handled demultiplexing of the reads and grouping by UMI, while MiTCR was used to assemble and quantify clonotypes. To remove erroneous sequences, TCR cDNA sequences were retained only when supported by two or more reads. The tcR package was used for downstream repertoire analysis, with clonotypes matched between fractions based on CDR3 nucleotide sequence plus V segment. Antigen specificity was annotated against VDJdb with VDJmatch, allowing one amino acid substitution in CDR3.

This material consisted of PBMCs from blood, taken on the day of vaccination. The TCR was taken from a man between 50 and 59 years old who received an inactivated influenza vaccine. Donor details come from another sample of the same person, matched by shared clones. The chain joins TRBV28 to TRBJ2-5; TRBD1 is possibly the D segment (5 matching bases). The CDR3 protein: CASSFVSTGTQYF. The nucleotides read TGTGCCAGCAGTTTCGTCAGTACAGGGACCCAGTACTTC.